Below are 15 T cell receptor beta chains sequenced from a single sample in a study of blood T cell repertoires in COVID-19. The protocol was immunoSEQ multiplex PCR, while the TCRdb copy is restricted to in-frame clones and leaves out a portion. The table has about 270,000 clones, around four fifths seen once. The specimen was peripheral blood. These receptors were taken from a woman in her forties or fifties who had recovered from COVID-19.

The genes are TRBV4-3 and TRBJ1-6; the match to TRBD1 covers 8 bases. This CDR3 contains 15 residues. J lost 7 bases, V lost 0 bases, and 2 bases had no gene match. The germline V gene has CDR1 LGHNA and CDR2 YSLEER. The CDR3 reads CASSQDRGPNSPLHF. CDR3 in DNA: TGCGCCAGCAGCCAAGACAGGGGGCCCAATTCACCCCTCCACTTT.

A single count supports this clone. The chain has TRBV3-1 (or the pseudogene TRBV3-2) and TRBJ2-2; 14 bases map to TRBD2. Germline V gene lookup returns CDR1 LGHDT and CDR2 YNNKEL (reference sequence). The CDR3 spans 18 residues. V gave up 4 bases and J gave up 5 bases; unmatched junction bases: 9. CDR3 DNA: TGTGCCAGCAGCCCCTCGGGACTAGCGGGAGCAGGGACCGGGGAGCTGTTTTTT. As protein: CASSPSGLAGAGTGELFF.

V and J are TRBV5-1 and TRBJ2-5, with a weak D call TRBD2 (6 bases). V lost 4 bases and J lost 4, with 14 bases in between. The germline V gene encodes CDR1 SGHRS and CDR2 YFSETQ. This CDR3 has 14 residues. The CDR3 region is CASSPTRGSETQYF. In DNA, the CDR3 is TGCGCCAGCAGCCCAACGCGGGGCTCAGAGACCCAGTACTTC.

The chain combines TRBV28 with TRBJ1-2; the match to TRBD1 covers 9 bases. V gave up 6 bases and J gave up 2 bases; unmatched junction bases: 7. This CDR3 spans 15 amino acids. Germline V lookup: CDR1 MDHEN, CDR2 SYDVKM. As DNA, the CDR3 is TGTGCCAGCAGCCTCGGACAGGGGTTAAACTATGGCTACACCTTC. Its translation is CASSLGQGLNYGYTF.

This rearrangement joins TRBV6-5 to TRBJ1-6, with TRBD1 as a possible D gene (6 bases). V was shortened by 7 bases and J by 13 bases, with 17 bases between the two germline ends. Germline assignment: CDR1 MNHEY and CDR2 SVGAGI. CDR3 length: 13 amino acids. The CDR3 sequence is CASMSDSSRPLHF. In DNA form, the CDR3 reads TGTGCCAGCATGTCGGACAGTTCGCGTCCCCTCCACTTT.

The chain employs TRBV7-9 and TRBJ2-2; possibly TRBD2 for D (6 bases). This CDR3 contains 18 residues. The germline V and J ends were trimmed by 2 bases and 3 bases, with 19 bases remaining between them. Germline CDR1 reads SEHNR; CDR2 reads FQNEAQ (reference sequence). Here the CDR3 DNA reads TGTGCCAGCAGCTTAAAGAGGTTCGGGGGAGCGTACACCGGGGAGCTGTTTTTT. Translated, it gives CASSLKRFGGAYTGELFF.

The rearrangement joins TRBV6-5 to TRBJ2-7; D may be TRBD1 (5 bases). This CDR3 spans 15 amino acids. Germline-derived CDR1 and CDR2 are MNHEY and SVGAGI. Trimming cost V 0 bases and J 6 bases, with 15 bases left between them. The CDR3 DNA is TGTGCCAGCAGTTACTCTTGGCAGGGAAATAGCGAGCAGTACTTC. This codes for CASSYSWQGNSEQYF.

The V call is TRBV4-2, the J call TRBJ2-7; TRBD2 matches 8 bases. CDR1 and CDR2 from the germline V gene are LGHNA and YNFKEQ. The junction had 8 bases not matched to a gene; V was cut back by 4 bases and J by 0 bases. CDR3 length: 16 residues. Here the CDR3 DNA reads TGTGCCAGCAGCCGAACCCTAGCGGGCAGCTCCTACGAGCAGTACTTC. It yields the protein CASSRTLAGSSYEQYF.

This chain joins TRBV5-4 and TRBJ2-7, with 7 bases lining up with TRBD2. Germline CDR1 reads SGHNT; CDR2 reads YYREEE (reference sequence). The V and J ends lost 2 bases and 3 bases, in that order; junction bases with no gene match: 14. CDR3 length: 17 amino acids. CDR3 protein: CASSFSSFGGGNYEQYF. The CDR3 bases are TGTGCCAGCAGCTTTTCGTCGTTTGGCGGGGGAAACTACGAGCAGTACTTC.

V is TRBV25-1 and J is TRBJ1-2; 9 bases are a match to TRBD1. Germline CDR1 MGHDK, CDR2 SYGVNS. The V gene end was trimmed by 4 bases and the J gene end by 2 bases; junction bases not matched to a gene: 5. The CDR3 loop spans 15 amino acids. In DNA, the CDR3 is TGTGCCAGCAGTGGAATCGGACAGGGGAACTATGGCTACACCTTC. The encoded protein is CASSGIGQGNYGYTF.

The chain recombines TRBV7-9 with TRBJ2-5, with 8 bases fitting TRBD2. The junction had 8 bases not matched to a gene; V was cut back by 5 bases and J by 3 bases. Germline V gives CDR1 SEHNR, CDR2 FQNEAQ (reference sequence). The CDR3 covers 15 residues. The CDR3 region is CASSPRGSGEETQYF. The CDR3 coding sequence is TGTGCCAGCAGCCCCCGGGGTAGCGGGGAAGAGACCCAGTACTTC.

This clone was seen a handful of times. The gene calls are TRBV19 and TRBJ2-6; D gene uncertain. The CDR3 length is 13 residues. V lost 7 bases and J lost 5, with 9 bases in between. Germline lookup yields CDR1 LNHDA and CDR2 SQIVND (reference sequence). In nucleotides, the CDR3 is TGTGCCAGTAAAGCAGGTTGGGCCAACGTCCTGACTTTC. It specifies CASKAGWANVLTF.

The rearrangement links TRBV3-1 (or the pseudogene TRBV3-2) to TRBJ2-5, with TRBD2 matching 12 bases. V shed 8 bases, J shed 4 bases, and the junction held 2 bases outside the gene matches. Looked up from germline, CDR1 is LGHDT and CDR2 is YNNKEL (reference sequence). The CDR3 has 13 residues. CDR3 loop: CASLLAGGETQYF. In DNA, the CDR3 is TGTGCCAGCCTACTAGCGGGAGGAGAGACCCAGTACTTC.

The rearrangement joins TRBV20-1 to TRBJ2-1; maybe TRBD2 (5 bases). With 3 bases removed from V and 6 bases from J, the gap between germline ends came to 18 bases. Germline loops: CDR1 DFQATT, CDR2 SNEGSKA (reference sequence). CDR3 length: 15 residues. DNA of the CDR3: TGCAGTGCTAGTCGGCGGGCCCGATGGGTCAATGAGCAGTTCTTC. This codes for CSASRRARWVNEQFF.

This sequence joins TRBV3-1 (or the pseudogene TRBV3-2) and TRBJ2-7; a possible D gene is TRBD2 (6 bases). Trimming left V 1 base short and J 3 bases short, with 10 bases between. The germline gives CDR1 LGHDT, CDR2 YNNKEL (reference sequence). The CDR3 spans 14 residues. CDR3 protein: CASSQGGTVYEQYF. CDR3 coding DNA: TGTGCCAGCAGCCAAGGCGGGACGGTCTACGAGCAGTACTTC.